What follows are 4 T cell receptor beta chains derived from one specimen sequenced in a study of blood T cell repertoires in COVID-19. Here immunoSEQ multiplex PCR was the method, and the copy in TCRdb shows in-frame clones only, minus some. The sample lists more than 200,000 clones, roughly 84% seen once, with around 7% in the top ten. The sample taken for sequencing was PBMCs or T cells enriched from blood (not recorded which). The source is a young man in a cohort exposed to, infected with or recovered from COVID-19 (not recorded which).

The rearrangement uses TRBV3-1 (or the pseudogene TRBV3-2) and TRBJ2-6, with 8 nucleotides matching TRBD1. The CDR3 covers 17 residues. Germline trimming cut 8 bases from V and 0 bases from J; bases unmatched to any gene: 9. The germline V gene has CDR1 LGHDT and CDR2 YNNKEL (reference sequence). CDR3 nucleotides: TGTGCCAGCGGCGACAGGGGTGGATCCTCTGGGGCCAACGTCCTGACTTTC. Translated, it gives CASGDRGGSSGANVLTF.

This sequence joins TRBV14 and TRBJ2-3; D ambiguous. Trimming removed 4 bases from V and 8 bases from J, with 7 bases in between. Germline loops: CDR1 SGHDN, CDR2 FVKESK. The length of the CDR3 is 11 residues. The DNA for the CDR3 is TGTGCCAGCAGCCCAGGTGTTACGCAGTATTTT. Translating gives CASSPGVTQYF.

The rearrangement joins TRBV6-1 to TRBJ2-6; the match to TRBD2 covers 8 bases. Unmatched junction bases numbered 7, after V lost 3 bases and J lost 0 bases. Germline CDR1 reads MNHNS; CDR2 reads SASEGT. The CDR3 loop spans 18 amino acids. The CDR3 DNA follows: TGTGCCAGCAGTGATCCCCCGGGGGGGACCTCTGGGGCCAACGTCCTGACTTTC. It specifies CASSDPPGGTSGANVLTF.

This clone was counted once. This chain connects TRBV7-6 to TRBJ2-2; 11 positions match TRBD2. The V gene's germline CDR1 is SGHVS and CDR2 FNYEAQ. V lost 4 bases, J lost 4 bases, and 11 bases stayed unmatched. CDR3 length equals 18 residues. The CDR3 DNA reads as TGTGCCAGCAGCTGGATAGCGGGAGGGCCGACTAGCACCGGGGAGCTGTTTTTT. Translating it yields CASSWIAGGPTSTGELFF. Drawing the rest from reference TRBV7-6 and TRBJ2-2, the complete variable domain is GAGVSQSPRYKVTKRGQDVALRCDPISGHVSLYWYRQALGQGPEFLTYFNYEAQQDKSGLPNDRFSAERPEGSISTLTIQRTEQRDSAMYRCASSWIAGGPTSTGELFFGEGSRLTVL.